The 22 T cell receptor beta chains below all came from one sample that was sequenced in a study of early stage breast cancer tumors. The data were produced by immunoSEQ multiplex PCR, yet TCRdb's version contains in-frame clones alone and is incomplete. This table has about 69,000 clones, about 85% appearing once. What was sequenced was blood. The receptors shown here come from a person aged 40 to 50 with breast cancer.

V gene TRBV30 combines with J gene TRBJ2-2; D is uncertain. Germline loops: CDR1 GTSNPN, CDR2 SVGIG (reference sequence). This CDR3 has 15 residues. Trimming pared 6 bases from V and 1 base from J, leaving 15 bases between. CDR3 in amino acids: CACNMAPGNTGELFF. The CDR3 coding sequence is TGTGCCTGCAATATGGCCCCTGGGAACACCGGGGAGCTGTTTTTT.

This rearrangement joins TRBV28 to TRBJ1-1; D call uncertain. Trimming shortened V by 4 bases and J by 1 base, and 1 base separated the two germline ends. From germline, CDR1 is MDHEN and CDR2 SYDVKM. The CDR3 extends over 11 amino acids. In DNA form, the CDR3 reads TGTGCCAGCAGTTGGAACACTGAAGCTTTCTTT. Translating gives CASSWNTEAFF.

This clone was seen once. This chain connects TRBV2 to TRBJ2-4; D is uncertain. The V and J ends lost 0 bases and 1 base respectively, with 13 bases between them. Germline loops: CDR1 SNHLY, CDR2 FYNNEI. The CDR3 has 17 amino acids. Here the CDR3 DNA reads TGTGCCAGCAGTGAAGCGCTTCAGTTGGGGGCCAAAAACATTCAGTACTTC. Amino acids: CASSEALQLGAKNIQYF.

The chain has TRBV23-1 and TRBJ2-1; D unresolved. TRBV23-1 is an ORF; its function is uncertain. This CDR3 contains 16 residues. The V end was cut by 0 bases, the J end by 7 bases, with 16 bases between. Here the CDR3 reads CASSQSNRHLENEQFF. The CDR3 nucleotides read TGCGCCAGCAGTCAATCGAACCGCCATCTTGAGAATGAGCAGTTCTTC.

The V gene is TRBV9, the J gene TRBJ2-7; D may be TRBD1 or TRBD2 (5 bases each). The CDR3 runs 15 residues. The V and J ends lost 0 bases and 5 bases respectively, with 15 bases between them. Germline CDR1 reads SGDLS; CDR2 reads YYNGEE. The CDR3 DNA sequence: TGTGCCAGCAGCGTAGGAGGGGCCGCAGAGGACGAGCAGTACTTC. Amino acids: CASSVGGAAEDEQYF.

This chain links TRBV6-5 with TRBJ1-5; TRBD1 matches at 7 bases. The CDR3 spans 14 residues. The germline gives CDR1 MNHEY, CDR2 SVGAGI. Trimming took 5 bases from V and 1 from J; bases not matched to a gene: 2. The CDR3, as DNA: TGTGCCAGCAGTGGGACAGCGAGCAATCAGCCCCAGCATTTT. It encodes CASSGTASNQPQHF.

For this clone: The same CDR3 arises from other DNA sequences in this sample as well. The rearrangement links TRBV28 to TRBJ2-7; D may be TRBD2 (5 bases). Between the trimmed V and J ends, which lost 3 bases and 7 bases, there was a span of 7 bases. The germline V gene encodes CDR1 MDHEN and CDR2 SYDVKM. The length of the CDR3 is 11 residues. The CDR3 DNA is TGTGCCAGCAGTTTGCGGAGGGAGCAGTACTTC. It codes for CASSLRREQYF.

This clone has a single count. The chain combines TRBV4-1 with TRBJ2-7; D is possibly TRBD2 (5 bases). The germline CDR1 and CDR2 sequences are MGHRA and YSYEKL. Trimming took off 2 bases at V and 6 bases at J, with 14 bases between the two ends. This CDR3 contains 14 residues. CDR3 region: CASSQSLGLIEQYF. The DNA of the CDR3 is TGCGCCAGCAGCCAATCCTTAGGACTGATCGAGCAGTACTTC.

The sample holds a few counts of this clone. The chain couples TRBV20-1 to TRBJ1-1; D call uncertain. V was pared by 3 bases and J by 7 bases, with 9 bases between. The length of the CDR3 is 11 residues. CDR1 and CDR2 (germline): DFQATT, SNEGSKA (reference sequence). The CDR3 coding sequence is TGCAGTGCTAGTTTCCAGTATGAAGCTTTCTTT. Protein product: CSASFQYEAFF.

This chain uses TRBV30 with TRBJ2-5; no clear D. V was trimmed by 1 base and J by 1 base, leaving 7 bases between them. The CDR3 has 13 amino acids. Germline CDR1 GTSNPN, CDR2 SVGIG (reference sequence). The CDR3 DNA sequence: TGTGCCTGGAGTGAAGGCACCCAAGAGACCCAGTACTTC. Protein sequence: CAWSEGTQETQYF.

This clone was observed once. The CDR3 loop reads CASSSVSGRGSETQYF. As DNA, the CDR3 is TGTGCCAGCAGCTCAGTTAGCGGGAGGGGATCAGAGACCCAGTACTTC. The rearrangement joins TRBV7-9 to TRBJ2-5; TRBD2 matches 11 bases. The J segment lost 4 bases and the V segment lost 4 bases, leaving 8 bases of the junction unmatched. The CDR3 covers 16 residues. In germline, CDR1 is SEHNR, CDR2 FQNEAQ (reference sequence).

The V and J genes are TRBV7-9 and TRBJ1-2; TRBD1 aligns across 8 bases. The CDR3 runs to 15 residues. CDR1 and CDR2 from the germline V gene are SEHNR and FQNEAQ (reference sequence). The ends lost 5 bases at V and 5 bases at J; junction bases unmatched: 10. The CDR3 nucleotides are TGTGCCAGCAGCGACTCCCGACAGGGGAGATATGGCTACACCTTC. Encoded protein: CASSDSRQGRYGYTF.

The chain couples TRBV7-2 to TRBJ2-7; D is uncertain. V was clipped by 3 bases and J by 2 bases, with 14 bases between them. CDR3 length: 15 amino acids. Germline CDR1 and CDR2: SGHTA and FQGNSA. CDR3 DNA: TGTGCCAGCAGCTTTACCTCCTGGCAGACCTACGAGCAGTACTTC. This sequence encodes CASSFTSWQTYEQYF. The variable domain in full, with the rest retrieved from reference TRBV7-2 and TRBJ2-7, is GAGVSQSPSNKVTEKGKDVELRCDPISGHTALYWYRQSLGQGLEFLIYFQGNSAPDKSGLPSDRFSAERTGGSVSTLTIQRTQQEDSAVYLCASSFTSWQTYEQYFGPGTRLTVT.

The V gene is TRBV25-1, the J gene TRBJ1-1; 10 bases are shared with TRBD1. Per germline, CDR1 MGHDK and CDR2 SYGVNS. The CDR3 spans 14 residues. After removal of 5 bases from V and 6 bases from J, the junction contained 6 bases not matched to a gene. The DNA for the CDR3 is TGTGCCAGCAGTAAGGGACAGGGGAGCTCTGAAGCTTTCTTT. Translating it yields CASSKGQGSSEAFF.

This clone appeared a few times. Here the CDR3 reads CASSLTGGLNTEAFF. DNA for the CDR3: TGTGCCAGCAGCTTAACAGGGGGTCTGAACACTGAAGCTTTCTTT. The chain uses TRBV6-6 and TRBJ1-1; 8 positions agree with TRBD1. Germline trimming cut 6 bases from V and 0 bases from J; bases unmatched to any gene: 6. The length of the CDR3 is 15 residues. Germline CDR1 is MNHNY and CDR2 is SVGAGI (reference sequence).

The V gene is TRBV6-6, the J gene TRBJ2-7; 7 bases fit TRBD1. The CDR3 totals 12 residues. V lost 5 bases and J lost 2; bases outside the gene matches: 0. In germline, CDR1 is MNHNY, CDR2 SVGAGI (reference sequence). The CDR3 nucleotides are TGTGCCAGCAGTGACAGGGCCTACGAGCAGTACTTC. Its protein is CASSDRAYEQYF.

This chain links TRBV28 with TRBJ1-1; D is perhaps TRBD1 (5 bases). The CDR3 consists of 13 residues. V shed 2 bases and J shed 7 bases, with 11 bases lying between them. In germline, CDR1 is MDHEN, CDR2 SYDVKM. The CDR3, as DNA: TGTGCCAGCAGTTTAACTGCAGGGATTGAAGCTTTCTTT. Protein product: CASSLTAGIEAFF.

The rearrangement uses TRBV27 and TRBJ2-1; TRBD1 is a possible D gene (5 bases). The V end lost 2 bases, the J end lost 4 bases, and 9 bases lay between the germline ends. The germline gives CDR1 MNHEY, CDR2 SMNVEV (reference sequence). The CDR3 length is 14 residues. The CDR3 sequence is CASSLRGRYNEQFF. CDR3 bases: TGTGCCAGCAGTTTAAGGGGAAGGTACAATGAGCAGTTCTTC.

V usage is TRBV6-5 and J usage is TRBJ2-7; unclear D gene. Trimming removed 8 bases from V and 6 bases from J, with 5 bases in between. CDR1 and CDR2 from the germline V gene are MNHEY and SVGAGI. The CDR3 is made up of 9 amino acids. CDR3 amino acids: CASVSEQYF. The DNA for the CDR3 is TGTGCCAGCGTCAGCGAGCAGTACTTC.

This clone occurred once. DNA for the CDR3: TGTGCCAGCAGTTTACGGGCACGTGGGTCCACCTACAATGAGCAGTTCTTC. Protein sequence: CASSLRARGSTYNEQFF. The gene calls are TRBV27 and TRBJ2-1, with D uncertain. Germline lookup yields CDR1 MNHEY and CDR2 SMNVEV (reference sequence). Trimming left V 2 bases short and J 2 bases short, with 16 bases between. The CDR3 contains 17 residues.

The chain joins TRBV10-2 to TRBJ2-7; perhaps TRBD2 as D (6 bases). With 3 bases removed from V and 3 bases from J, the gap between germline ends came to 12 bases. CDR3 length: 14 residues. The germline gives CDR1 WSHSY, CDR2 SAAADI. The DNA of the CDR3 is TGCGCCAGCAGTGACTGGGTCGGGGGCTACGAGCAGTACTTC. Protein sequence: CASSDWVGGYEQYF.

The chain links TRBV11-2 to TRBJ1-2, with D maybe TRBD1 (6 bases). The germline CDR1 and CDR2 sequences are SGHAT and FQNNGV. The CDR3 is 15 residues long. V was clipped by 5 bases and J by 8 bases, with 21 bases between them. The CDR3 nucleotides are TGTGCCAGCAGCAGCTGGGACACCTACGGACGAGGCTACACCTTC. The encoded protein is CASSSWDTYGRGYTF.